This T cell receptor (beta chain) was sequenced for a study of blood T cell repertoires in COVID-19 (TCRdb year 2020). The study in broad terms: Samples from collaborators originated in the United States, Italy and Spain and spanned both the acute and convalescent phases of COVID-19. The material from the prospective study consisted of cDNA or gDNA derived from T cells, B-cell-depleted T cells, or PBMCs. Subjects who had been exposed to COVID-19, were actively infected with it, or had recovered from it provided the deeply sampled blood TCRbeta repertoires that made up the dataset. The repertoires were made available in a free public database intended to serve as a resource for research on the immune response to SARS-CoV-2. Samples were obtained from the ongoing ImmuneRACE study (first 160 participants) and from over a thousand subjects provided by 6 global collaborators. A de-identified subject ID, COVID-19 status, age in years and sex were almost always included in the sample metadata. Where available, HLA class I and class II types were taken from metadata supplied by the sample provider and were not determined by assay-based typing.

The study at large found these results: The quantity of clinical and demographic metadata differed by source and by participant and was supplied without curation.

For this clone: Its specific antigen is unknown. The input lacks base qualities; no much larger clone sits a single base away.

A second Seattle source provided samples from volunteer blood donors who had recovered from COVID-19. Each collaborating institution followed its own protocols to collect whole blood in K2EDTA tubes. For TCRbeta analysis, collaborators shipped samples as frozen whole blood, isolated PBMCs, or DNA extracted from either of those sample types. The immunoSEQ Assay, a bias-controlled multiplex PCR, was used to amplify TCRbeta CDR3 regions from genomic DNA. As for how the authors treated the data: The number of nucleated cells in each sample was estimated by amplification of reference gene primers within the assay. To quantify the absolute abundance of each unique TCRbeta CDR3 rearrangement, sequence reads were collapsed and filtered. For each sample, productive Simpson clonality was calculated as the square root of Simpson's diversity index over productive rearrangements. Not all clones reach the TCRdb copy of this immuneACCESS table, which keeps in-frame sequences only. Checked studies attribute under half of the gap to unresolved V genes and leave the rest unexplained. The DNA gave D and trimming, while V, J and clone size come from that table. The sample table records roughly 250,000 clones; 88% of these occur just once. The ten largest clones take up approximately 3.8% of the sample.

Ends trimmed: V by 6 bases, J by 2 bases; bases unmatched to a gene: 4. The germline V gene encodes CDR1 MNHNY and CDR2 SVGAGI (reference sequence). The CDR3 measures 14 amino acids from cysteine to phenylalanine. The CDR3 DNA has 42 bases and is translated from base 1. The TCR originated in a man aged 55-75 years who had recovered from COVID-19. Sequencing used peripheral blood. This sequence uses TRBV6-6 and TRBJ2-1; 7 nucleotides in the junction match TRBD1. The CDR3 region reads CASRNDRAYNEQFF. The DNA sequence is as follows: TGTGCCAGCAGGAACGACAGGGCCTACAATGAGCAGTTCTTC.